Below are 30 T cell receptor beta chains sequenced from a single sample in a study of cytomegalovirus exposure and HLA in healthy donors. PCR amplification relied on 60 Vbeta primers (plus 13 Jbeta primers). The repertoire was sequenced with immunoSEQ multiplex PCR; TCRdb's copy has only in-frame clones and lacks some. This sample's clone table lists 50,000 to 55,000 clones. The sequenced material came from PBMCs. These receptors all stem from a woman aged 60 to 75 in good health and CMV-seropositive.

The V gene is TRBV6-5, the J gene TRBJ2-1; 11 bases line up with TRBD2. V was pared by 6 bases and J by 5 bases, with 6 bases of the junction left unmatched. The CDR3 sequence is 15 residues long. Germline V gene data show CDR1 as MNHEY and CDR2 as SVGAGI. Here the CDR3 reads CASRLAGGPDNEQFF. The CDR3 DNA sequence: TGTGCCAGCAGGTTAGCGGGGGGGCCCGACAATGAGCAGTTCTTC.

The rearrangement links TRBV19 to TRBJ1-5; 9 bases fit TRBD1. Germline lookup yields CDR1 LNHDA and CDR2 SQIVND (reference sequence). Trimming removed 10 bases from V and 1 base from J; junction bases left unmatched: 5. The CDR3 spans 14 residues. CDR3 nucleotides: TGTGCCACCGGAGACAGGGGGAGCAATCAGCCCCAGCATTTT. As protein: CATGDRGSNQPQHF.

The J gene is TRBJ2-2, the V gene TRBV9, with 13 bases matching TRBD2. Trimming took 5 bases from V and 4 from J; bases not matched to a gene: 11. This CDR3 is 18 amino acids long. The germline CDR1 and CDR2 sequences are SGDLS and YYNGEE. The CDR3 DNA is TGTGCCAGCAGTTTACTAGCGGGGGGGCTTAAGGGCACCGGGGAGCTGTTTTTT. This gives the protein CASSLLAGGLKGTGELFF.

The chain couples TRBV28 to TRBJ1-6, with D uncertain. Germline CDR1 is MDHEN and CDR2 is SYDVKM. V lost 10 bases and J 9 bases, leaving 13 bases between the germline ends. The CDR3 runs to 12 residues. This chain's CDR3 is CAKPYIVSPLHF. Here the CDR3 DNA reads TGTGCCAAACCCTATATCGTTTCACCCCTCCACTTT.

This chain links TRBV28 with TRBJ1-4, with 9 bases identical to TRBD1. The CDR3 sequence is 15 residues long. The junction had 13 bases not matched to a gene; V was cut back by 7 bases and J by 10 bases. Germline-derived CDR1 and CDR2 are MDHEN and SYDVKM. The CDR3 DNA follows: TGTGCCAGCACCCCTGGGGGACAGGGCGGGCTAAAACTGTTTTTT. Protein: CASTPGGQGGLKLFF.

The rearrangement links TRBV7-6 to TRBJ1-1; 7 bases are a match to TRBD1. The CDR3 runs to 16 residues. CDR1 is SGHVS and CDR2 is FNYEAQ in the germline V gene. Trimming took 1 base from V and 5 from J; bases not matched to a gene: 10. CDR3 protein: CASSLVTGLGGTEAFF. As DNA, the CDR3 is TGTGCCAGCAGCTTAGTGACAGGGCTGGGTGGGACTGAAGCTTTCTTT.

V is TRBV5-1 and J is TRBJ2-7; tentatively, D is TRBD1 (5 bases). V lost 4 bases, J lost 2 bases, and 10 bases lay in between. CDR3 length: 13 residues. Germline V lookup: CDR1 SGHRS, CDR2 YFSETQ. CDR3 in amino acids: CASSRGSPYEQYF. The CDR3 bases are TGCGCCAGCAGCAGGGGATCGCCCTACGAGCAGTACTTC. The complete variable domain, with remaining parts taken from reference TRBV5-1 and TRBJ2-7, reads KAGVTQTPRYLIKTRGQQVTLSCSPISGHRSVSWYQQTPGQGLQFLFEYFSETQRNKGNFPGRFSGRQFSNSRSEMNVSTLELGDSALYLCASSRGSPYEQYFGPGTRLTVT.

The V and J genes are TRBV6-5 and TRBJ1-1; D is possibly TRBD1 (5 bases). The CDR3 runs 16 residues. The V gene's germline CDR1 is MNHEY and CDR2 SVGAGI. V lost 1 base and J lost 0, with 12 bases in between. DNA of the CDR3: TGTGCCAGCAGTTACTATCCGACAGCCATGAACACTGAAGCTTTCTTT. This encodes CASSYYPTAMNTEAFF.

CDR3 DNA: TGCGCCAGCAGCCGACAGGTACCAGATACGCAGTATTTT. Translation gives CASSRQVPDTQYF. J is TRBJ2-3 and V is TRBV5-1, with D tentatively TRBD1 (6 bases). This CDR3 is built from 13 residues. Between the trimmed V and J ends, which lost 4 bases and 4 bases, there was a span of 10 bases. In germline, CDR1 is SGHRS, CDR2 YFSETQ.

CDR3 protein: CATLPPYGQTSGANVLTF. CDR3 nucleotides: TGTGCCACCCTCCCCCCCTACGGACAGACCTCTGGGGCCAACGTCCTGACTTTC. The chain is built from TRBV2 and TRBJ2-6; a weak D match, TRBD1 (6 bases). The CDR3 covers 18 residues. V lost 10 bases to trimming and J lost 0 bases, with 22 bases between them. CDR1 SNHLY and CDR2 FYNNEI come from the germline V gene. Based on the CDR3 plus reference TRBV2 and TRBJ2-6, the full variable domain is EPEVTQTPSHQVTQMGQEVILRCVPISNHLYFYWYRQILGQKVEFLVSFYNNEISEKSEIFDDQFSVERPDGSNFTLKIRSTKLEDSAMYFCATLPPYGQTSGANVLTFGAGSRLTVL.

The J gene is TRBJ1-4, the V gene TRBV5-1, with a tentative D call TRBD1 (6 bases). Per the germline V gene, CDR1 is SGHRS and CDR2 is YFSETQ. The CDR3 runs to 14 residues. Trimming took off 4 bases at V and 3 bases at J, with 10 bases between the two ends. CDR3 nucleotides: TGCGCCAGCAGCCAAAGGACAGCTAATGAAAAACTGTTTTTT. This encodes CASSQRTANEKLFF.

The chain carries TRBV25-1 and TRBJ2-7; D is unclear. This CDR3 spans 13 amino acids. Germline lookup yields CDR1 MGHDK and CDR2 SYGVNS. V lost 6 bases and J 6 bases, leaving 15 bases between the germline ends. CDR3 sequence reads: CASSTPGIGEQYF. In DNA form, the CDR3 reads TGTGCCAGCAGCACGCCAGGCATCGGCGAGCAGTACTTC.

The chain joins TRBV19 to TRBJ1-2; TRBD1 aligns across 9 bases. Germline CDR1 LNHDA, CDR2 SQIVND (reference sequence). The CDR3 runs 15 residues. Germline trimming cut 4 bases from V and 5 bases from J; bases unmatched to any gene: 8. CDR3 loop: CASSTTGGASYGYTF. CDR3 in DNA: TGTGCCAGTAGTACTACAGGGGGCGCTTCGTATGGCTACACCTTC.

This sequence joins TRBV14 and TRBJ2-5; 11 positions match TRBD2. CDR3 length: 15 amino acids. V gave up 2 bases and J gave up 7 bases; unmatched junction bases: 6. CDR1 is SGHDN and CDR2 is FVKESK in the germline V gene. The CDR3 region has the DNA TGTGCCAGCAGCCAATTAGCGGGGGGGGCAAGGACCCAGTACTTC. The encoded protein is CASSQLAGGARTQYF.

This chain links TRBV7-2 with TRBJ1-1; D is unresolved. The CDR3 is made up of 14 amino acids. Germline lookup yields CDR1 SGHTA and CDR2 FQGNSA. V was shortened by 1 base and J by 0 bases, with 6 bases between the two germline ends. The CDR3 nucleotides read TGTGCCAGCAGCTTAGGGCAGGTGAACACTGAAGCTTTCTTT. This encodes CASSLGQVNTEAFF.

The V and J genes are TRBV10-3 and TRBJ1-2; 9 nucleotides agree with TRBD1. Germline V gene lookup returns CDR1 ENHRY and CDR2 SYGVKD. J was trimmed by 4 bases and V by 3 bases; bases with no gene match: 6. This CDR3 is built from 15 residues. Here the CDR3 reads CAISDSPGQGYGYTF. CDR3 DNA sequence: TGTGCCATCAGTGATTCGCCGGGACAGGGCTATGGCTACACCTTC.

The rearrangement uses TRBV27 and TRBJ2-1; D remains unclear. There are 13 residues in the CDR3. Germline values: CDR1 MNHEY, CDR2 SMNVEV (reference sequence). Trimming pared 5 bases from V and 0 bases from J, leaving 5 bases between. DNA of the CDR3: TGTGCCAGCAGTACCTACTCCTACAATGAGCAGTTCTTC. This encodes CASSTYSYNEQFF.

The V gene is TRBV18, the J gene TRBJ2-2; 7 bases are a match to TRBD1. CDR1 and CDR2 (germline): KGHSH, LQKENI. This CDR3 region has 17 residues. V lost 1 base and J lost 4; bases outside the gene matches: 9. The CDR3 DNA reads TGTGCCAGCTCACCACTACCGCGACAGGGTCCCACCGGGGAGCTGTTTTTT. This codes for CASSPLPRQGPTGELFF.

The J gene is TRBJ1-6, the V gene TRBV11-2; D is possibly TRBD1 (5 bases). Germline values: CDR1 SGHAT, CDR2 FQNNGV. Trimming pared 6 bases from V and 8 bases from J, leaving 14 bases between. CDR3 length: 14 residues. The CDR3 is CASSRGDLDSPLHF. The CDR3 bases are TGTGCCAGCAGTCGGGGGGATCTGGATTCACCCCTCCACTTT.

The J gene is TRBJ1-1, the V gene TRBV29-1; D is ambiguous. Germline assignment: CDR1 SQVTM and CDR2 ANQGSEA. The CDR3 loop spans 10 amino acids. The V and J ends lost 6 bases and 1 base respectively, with 3 bases between them. The CDR3 spells CSVGNTEAFF. DNA of the CDR3: TGCAGCGTCGGGAACACTGAAGCTTTCTTT.

V usage is TRBV7-9 and J usage is TRBJ1-1; D is undetermined. The CDR3 runs to 14 residues. V lost 0 bases and J lost 4, with 9 bases in between. The germline gives CDR1 SEHNR, CDR2 FQNEAQ (reference sequence). For the CDR3, the DNA is TGTGCCAGCAGCTTAGCGTCGGGGTTCACTGAAGCTTTCTTT. Its protein is CASSLASGFTEAFF.

V and J are TRBV27 and TRBJ2-5, with TRBD2 identical over 13 bases. The J call may not be correct, given that the DNA end is closer to TRBJ2-7. Germline assignment: CDR1 MNHEY and CDR2 SMNVEV (reference sequence). CDR3 size: 14 residues. CDR3 residues: CASSRTSGGYEQYF. The CDR3 DNA is TGTGCCAGCAGTCGGACTAGCGGGGGCTACGAGCAGTACTTC.

The rearrangement uses TRBV6-5 and TRBJ2-7, with 12 bases identical to TRBD1. The CDR3 consists of 15 residues. Trimming removed 5 bases from V and 4 bases from J; junction bases left unmatched: 6. Germline V gene lookup returns CDR1 MNHEY and CDR2 SVGAGI. CDR3 in amino acids: CASSQGTGGPYEQYF. In DNA form, the CDR3 reads TGTGCCAGCAGTCAAGGGACAGGGGGCCCTTACGAGCAGTACTTC.

V and J are TRBV28 and TRBJ1-5; 8 bases align to TRBD1. The CDR3 sequence is 15 residues long. Germline CDR1 and CDR2: MDHEN and SYDVKM. V shed 6 bases and J 6 bases; nucleotides not matched to a gene: 10. This CDR3 is CASRPTGASTQPQHF. In DNA form, the CDR3 reads TGTGCCAGCAGACCGACAGGGGCGTCGACTCAGCCCCAGCATTTT.

The chain recombines TRBV1 with TRBJ1-2; the D call in the table, TRBD1, was not verified against the DNA. TRBV1 is a listed pseudogene. The CDR3 is made up of 17 amino acids. CDR3 in amino acids: CTSSQEESEGGGGGYTF. The CDR3 nucleotides read TGCACCAGCAGCCAAGAAGAAAGCGAAGGGGGCGGAGGAGGCTACACCTTC.

The V call is TRBV6-5, the J call TRBJ2-7; D is perhaps TRBD2 (6 bases). With 6 bases removed from V and 4 bases from J, the gap between germline ends came to 16 bases. This CDR3 contains 14 residues. Germline V lookup: CDR1 MNHEY, CDR2 SVGAGI. The CDR3 spells CASRWDGTQYEQYF. CDR3 in DNA: TGTGCCAGCAGATGGGACGGGACTCAATACGAGCAGTACTTC.

The chain couples TRBV10-3 to TRBJ2-1; a possible D gene is TRBD2 (5 bases). The CDR3 sequence is 12 residues long. CDR1 is ENHRY and CDR2 is SYGVKD in the germline V gene. The V gene lost 2 bases and the J gene lost 12 bases, with 11 bases spanning the gap. The CDR3 sequence is CAISEPRERQFF. The CDR3 DNA follows: TGTGCCATCAGTGAGCCCCGGGAACGGCAGTTCTTC.

V and J are TRBV5-1 and TRBJ2-2; 8 bases fit TRBD2. The CDR3 runs to 15 residues. The J segment lost 6 bases and the V segment lost 0 bases, leaving 4 bases of the junction unmatched. The germline V gene encodes CDR1 SGHRS and CDR2 YFSETQ. The CDR3 coding sequence is TGCGCCAGCAGCTTGGCCGTTAGCGGGGCCGGGGAGCTGTTTTTT. It encodes CASSLAVSGAGELFF.

The V gene is TRBV19, the J gene TRBJ1-5; a possible D gene is TRBD1 (6 bases). This CDR3 is built from 16 residues. The V gene lost 4 bases and the J gene lost 7 bases, with 20 bases spanning the gap. Germline CDR1 and CDR2: LNHDA and SQIVND (reference sequence). The CDR3 DNA reads as TGTGCCAGTAGTAGCCGCATAGAAGGGGGATGGCAGCCCCAGCATTTT. Protein: CASSSRIEGGWQPQHF.

This sequence joins TRBV29-1 and TRBJ1-2, with TRBD1 as a possible D gene (5 bases). Looked up from germline, CDR1 is SQVTM and CDR2 is ANQGSEA. Trimming pared 5 bases from V and 5 bases from J, leaving 18 bases between. CDR3 size: 14 residues. This CDR3 is CSVISERGGYGYTF. In nucleotides, the CDR3 is TGCAGCGTTATTTCGGAAAGGGGTGGGTATGGCTACACCTTC.